The entry that follows covers one T cell receptor beta chain sequence. The germline V and J ends were trimmed by 3 bases and 2 bases, with 9 bases remaining between them. This CDR3 is 14 amino acids long. From germline, CDR1 is SEHNR and CDR2 FQNEAQ (reference sequence). This entry comes from a study of blood T cell repertoires in COVID-19. Turning to the study itself: Samples came from the United States, Italy and Spain, spanning acute and convalescent COVID-19. PBMCs, B-cell-depleted T cells, or T cells were the source of the cDNA or gDNA that made up the material.

Per the original methods: For nucleated cells, counts were estimated from reference gene primer amplification. TCRdb's table, derived via immunoSEQ multiplex PCR, lists solely in-frame clones and lacks some. For V, J and clone size, that table is used; D and trimming come from the DNA. The table includes about 200,000 clones, 86% detected once. This receptor was taken from an elderly man with acute or convalescent COVID-19. The V gene is TRBV7-9, the J gene TRBJ2-3; D might be TRBD2 (6 bases). Sequences were obtained from peripheral blood. The CDR3 sequence: CASSFGGNTDTQYF. The CDR3 region has the DNA TGTGCCAGCAGCTTCGGCGGGAACACAGATACGCAGTATTTT. The whole variable domain, filled in from reference TRBV7-9 and TRBJ2-3, reads DTGVSQNPRHKITKRGQNVTFRCDPISEHNRLYWYRQTLGQGPEFLTYFQNEAQLEKSRLLSDRFSAERPKGSFSTLEIQRTEQGDSAMYLCASSFGGNTDTQYFGPGTRLTVL.